This record looks at one T cell receptor beta chain sequence and its context. Only in-frame clones appear in the TCRdb table, and some are missing; sequencing was by immunoSEQ multiplex PCR. The sample consists of about 6,100 clones, roughly 19% of them appearing once. This sample stems from a study of sequential checkpoint blockade in melanoma. About the study: Matched biopsies came pretreatment and at week 13 for approximately 20 patients.

Sample treatment: randomized to nivolumab then ipilimumab (arm A) or the reverse (arm B). This CDR3 has 12 residues. Deletions cut 2 bases from V and 8 bases from J, with 10 bases between. Germline CDR1 SGDLS, CDR2 YYNGEE. Sequenced here: tumor tissue (inferred from file names), sampled from a patient given nivolumab and ipilimumab in sequence. The clonotype was recovered from a human donor with melanoma. J is TRBJ1-2 and V is TRBV9, with no clear D. As DNA, the CDR3 is TGTGCCAGCAGCGTTTACGTGGGAGGCTACACCTTC. Its translation: CASSVYVGGYTF. Variable domain in full (rest from reference TRBV9 and TRBJ1-2): DSGVTQTPKHLITATGQRVTLRCSPRSGDLSVYWYQQSLDQGLQFLIQYYNGEERAKGNILERFSAQQFPDLHSELNLSSLELGDSALYFCASSVYVGGYTFGSGTRLTVV.